This T cell receptor (beta chain) was documented in a study of neurological immune-mediated disorders. A blood bank in Maryland, USA, provided the volunteers who served as healthy controls. Unsorted libraries came from 2 million PBMCs stored at -80 °C. Ten or more counts support this clonotype. Antigen: not known. Over 170 million TCR-beta sequences (from 15-18 subjects) were yielded by each sequencing run. TCRdb ran MiXCR on the 5' RACE reads and lists one entry per CDR3 protein. Among around 83,000 distinct CDR3 sequences listed, over 12% were seen once. Study-wide points: CDR3 amino acid sequences found in expanded clones were never shared across subjects, suggesting private repertoires in all groups.

This TCR derives from a woman aged 45-60 years in good health. The source material was PBMCs.

CDR3 loop: CSVEDPTDTQYF. The CDR3 DNA follows: TGCAGCGTTGAAGATCCCACAGATACGCAGTATTTT. The chain couples TRBV29-1 to TRBJ2-3; D call uncertain. CDR3 length: 12 amino acids. With 0 bases removed from V and 2 bases from J, the gap between germline ends came to 3 bases. CDR1 and CDR2 (germline): SQVTM, ANQGSEA.